The 13 T cell receptor beta chains below all came from one sample that was sequenced in a study of spatial heterogeneity in lung cancer. Overall study findings and caveats: Tumors with more nonsynonymous mutations had more expanded intratumoral alpha and beta TCRs.

Their antigens are not known. MiXCR, applied by TCRdb to the 5' RACE reads, yields one record per CDR3 protein. The data show some 96,000 distinct CDR3 sequences, 4.4% seen once. Time point meaning: sample taken at primary tumor resection. The specimen comprised lung tumor tissue, sampled at surgery. These receptors all stem from a male donor with early-stage non-small cell lung cancer.

The sample holds many counts of this clonotype. J is TRBJ1-4 and V is TRBV20-1; no clear D. Trimming took off 0 bases at V and 7 bases at J, with 6 bases between the two ends. The germline gives CDR1 DFQATT, CDR2 SNEGSKA (reference sequence). This CDR3 contains 12 residues. The CDR3 protein is CSARDPFEKLFF. The DNA of the CDR3 is TGCAGTGCTAGAGATCCTTTTGAAAAACTGTTTTTT.

This clonotype showed up many times. The chain employs TRBV5-1 and TRBJ2-3; the match to TRBD2 covers 7 bases. The CDR3 contains 15 residues. V lost 1 base to trimming and J lost 5 bases; unmatched junction nucleotides: 7. Germline V gene data show CDR1 as SGHRS and CDR2 as YFSETQ. The CDR3 DNA sequence: TGCGCCAGCAGCTTGCTAGCGGCCGGGGGAGATACGCAGTATTTT. Translation gives CASSLLAAGGDTQYF.

This clonotype was seen repeatedly, ten times or more. This chain uses TRBV20-1 with TRBJ2-3; possibly TRBD2 for D (5 bases). Looked up from germline, CDR1 is DFQATT and CDR2 is SNEGSKA (reference sequence). V was pared by 5 bases and J by 3 bases, with 12 bases between. This CDR3 region has 13 residues. CDR3 DNA: TGCAGTGCTCGGAGGCCCCAGACAGATACGCAGTATTTT. This sequence encodes CSARRPQTDTQYF.

This clonotype was counted many times. The rearrangement links TRBV9 to TRBJ2-6, with D unresolved. The V and J ends lost 2 bases and 0 bases respectively, with 6 bases between them. Germline V gene data show CDR1 as SGDLS and CDR2 as YYNGEE. The length of the CDR3 is 15 residues. Here the CDR3 DNA reads TGTGCCAGCAGCGTCATACACTCTGGGGCCAACGTCCTGACTTTC. Translated: CASSVIHSGANVLTF.

The table lists this clonotype with a few counts. This chain links TRBV28 with TRBJ2-7; TRBD2 matches at 8 bases. The V gene's germline CDR1 is MDHEN and CDR2 SYDVKM. Trimming removed 7 bases from V and 1 base from J; junction bases left unmatched: 9. The CDR3 length is 15 residues. The CDR3 protein is CASKGAGVSSYEQYF. The CDR3, as DNA: TGTGCCAGCAAAGGAGCGGGAGTTTCATCCTACGAGCAGTACTTC.

At least ten counts were recorded for this clonotype. The gene calls are TRBV20-1 and TRBJ1-1, with 7 bases aligning to TRBD1. Germline CDR1 is DFQATT and CDR2 is SNEGSKA (reference sequence). CDR3 length: 12 amino acids. V lost 6 bases and J lost 4; bases outside the gene matches: 5. The CDR3 region is CSAVTGITEAFF. CDR3 nucleotides: TGCAGTGCAGTGACAGGGATCACTGAAGCTTTCTTT.

The table lists this clonotype with many counts. The chain has TRBV28 and TRBJ2-4; perhaps D is TRBD1 or TRBD2 (5 bases each). The CDR3 totals 15 residues. Germline CDR1 and CDR2: MDHEN and SYDVKM. V gave up 3 bases and J gave up 0 bases, with 9 bases separating them. As DNA, the CDR3 is TGTGCCAGCAGTTTGAGGGGCCTAGCCAAAAACATTCAGTACTTC. It specifies CASSLRGLAKNIQYF.

There are many counts of this clonotype. This sequence joins TRBV5-1 and TRBJ2-5, with D unresolved. The CDR3 consists of 13 residues. V lost 0 bases, J lost 3 bases, and 6 bases lay in between. The germline V gene has CDR1 SGHRS and CDR2 YFSETQ. CDR3 coding DNA: TGCGCCAGCAGCTTGGATGGCGAAGAGACCCAGTACTTC. As protein: CASSLDGEETQYF.

The chain has TRBV7-9 and TRBJ2-7; a weak D match, TRBD1 (5 bases). Per germline, CDR1 SEHNR and CDR2 FQNEAQ (reference sequence). V lost 8 bases to trimming and J lost 6 bases, with 32 bases between them. The CDR3 loop spans 18 amino acids. CDR3 bases: TGTGCCAGCGCCCTCTCGTCGGACGTGTGGGGCCATCTCTTCGAGCAGTACTTC. Its translation: CASALSSDVWGHLFEQYF.

This clonotype showed up just a few times. The chain joins TRBV5-1 to TRBJ2-5; D not certain. The V gene lost 2 bases and the J gene lost 3 bases, with 8 bases spanning the gap. This CDR3 spans 13 amino acids. Germline CDR1 and CDR2: SGHRS and YFSETQ. CDR3 sequence: CASSFNGEETQYF. CDR3 DNA sequence: TGCGCCAGCAGCTTTAACGGAGAAGAGACCCAGTACTTC. Full variable domain (remainder filled in from reference TRBV5-1 and TRBJ2-5): KAGVTQTPRYLIKTRGQQVTLSCSPISGHRSVSWYQQTPGQGLQFLFEYFSETQRNKGNFPGRFSGRQFSNSRSEMNVSTLELGDSALYLCASSFNGEETQYFGPGTRLLVL.

This clonotype came up many times. The chain combines TRBV5-4 with TRBJ2-3, with 10 bases identical to TRBD2. V dropped 2 bases and J dropped 4; count of bases not matched to a gene: 1. This CDR3 spans 14 amino acids. Germline assignment: CDR1 SGHNT and CDR2 YYREEE (reference sequence). The CDR3 spells CASSLAGGSDTQYF. The CDR3, as DNA: TGTGCCAGCAGCTTAGCGGGAGGGTCAGATACGCAGTATTTT. Variable domain in full (rest from reference TRBV5-4 and TRBJ2-3): ETGVTQSPTHLIKTRGQQVTLRCSSQSGHNTVSWYQQALGQGPQFIFQYYREEENGRGNFPPRFSGLQFPNYSSELNVNALELDDSALYLCASSLAGGSDTQYFGPGTRLTVL.

This clonotype was counted ten times or more. The chain joins TRBV5-5 to TRBJ1-4; D remains ambiguous. Germline V gene data show CDR1 as SGHKS and CDR2 as YYEKEE (reference sequence). Trimming took off 4 bases at V and 4 bases at J, with 14 bases between the two ends. This CDR3 spans 15 amino acids. CDR3 in amino acids: CASSLRRTINEKLFF. CDR3 nucleotide sequence: TGTGCCAGCAGCCTTAGGCGGACTATTAATGAAAAACTGTTTTTT.

This clonotype was detected many times. This sequence joins TRBV28 and TRBJ1-4; D not resolved. The V gene lost 1 base and the J gene lost 8 bases, with 14 bases spanning the gap. CDR3 length: 15 residues. Germline lookup yields CDR1 MDHEN and CDR2 SYDVKM. In DNA, the CDR3 is TGTGCCAGCAGTTTATTAAACAGTCCGTGGGAAAAACTGTTTTTT. Translating it yields CASSLLNSPWEKLFF. The whole variable domain, remainder taken from reference TRBV28 and TRBJ1-4, is DVKVTQSSRYLVKRTGEKVFLECVQDMDHENMFWYRQDPGLGLRLIYFSYDVKMKEKGDIPEGYSVSREKKERFSLILESASTNQTSMYLCASSLLNSPWEKLFFGSGTQLSVL.